This T cell receptor (beta chain) was found in a study of control samples from healthy donors and cancer patients. This clone was seen a single time. This CDR3 comprises 15 residues. V was cut by 1 base and J by 6 bases, with 12 bases left in between. Germline-derived CDR1 and CDR2 are SGHVS and FQNEAQ. Sequencing was performed with immunoSEQ multiplex PCR; in TCRdb, only in-frame clones are kept and a portion is missing. The data hold roughly 100,000 clones, with 88% observed a single time. The chain has TRBV7-8 and TRBJ1-4, with D perhaps TRBD1 (5 bases). The sequence derives from a man aged 30 to 45 in good health. The sample was blood. CDR3 residues: CASSLVQGLDEKLFF. In DNA, the CDR3 is TGTGCCAGCAGCTTAGTTCAGGGACTGGATGAAAAACTGTTTTTT. Variable domain in full (rest from reference TRBV7-8 and TRBJ1-4): GAGVSQSPRYKVAKRGQDVALRCDPISGHVSLFWYQQALGQGPEFLTYFQNEAQLDKSGLPSDRFFAERPEGSVSTLKIQRTQQEDSAVYLCASSLVQGLDEKLFFGSGTQLSVL.